This paragraph reports one T cell receptor (beta chain). The source of the sample is a study of cytomegalovirus exposure and HLA in healthy donors. This PCR relied on a set of 60 Vbeta primers and 13 Jbeta primers. Here immunoSEQ multiplex PCR was the method, and the copy in TCRdb shows in-frame clones only, minus some. This sample contains 100,000 to 150,000 clones. CDR1 SGHNT and CDR2 YYREEE come from the germline V gene (reference sequence). The length of the CDR3 is 14 residues. V gave up 7 bases and J gave up 6 bases, with 19 bases separating them. The sequence came from a man aged 35 to 55 in good health and CMV-seronegative. The sample consisted of PBMCs. V is TRBV5-4 and J is TRBJ1-1, with D tentatively TRBD1 (5 bases). CDR3 coding DNA: TGTGCCAGCGGGGAGGGGCATTTATGGGCTGAAGCTTTCTTT. Encoded protein: CASGEGHLWAEAFF.